This is a list of T cell receptor beta chains from one sample in a study of blood T cells in healthy people across ages. One entry per CDR3 protein, called by TCRdb with MiXCR from the 5' RACE reads. In the table there are approximately 600,000 distinct CDR3 sequences, 58% of which are singletons. The specimen sequenced was blood. Receptors were obtained from a man aged 55 to 69 in good health. CDR3s include the opening cysteine and the closing phenylalanine or tryptophan. A D gene is named only where the DNA matches it firmly. Only some rows state a clone size, as once, few, many or a class for expanded clones.

j_call,d_call,clone_size,v_call,cdr3_aa
TRBJ2-5,.,many,TRBV29-1,CSVETYGQTQYF
TRBJ1-6,.,.,TRBV25-1,CASSEYRNSPLHF
TRBJ2-5,TRBD2,.,TRBV7-9,CASSPERGGAWGEQYF
TRBJ2-5,TRBD2,.,TRBV5-1,CASSLRLAGEGEQYF
TRBJ2-2,.,once,TRBV3-1,CASSQVAGRRAGELFF
TRBJ1-1,.,.,TRBV20-1,CSARGGGGNTEAFF
TRBJ2-3,.,few,TRBV20-1,CSAKELVADTQYF
TRBJ1-1,.,.,TRBV29-1,CSATVTNTEAFF
TRBJ2-1,TRBD2,once,TRBV20-1,CSARAGGNNEQFF
TRBJ1-5,TRBD1,.,TRBV6-2/TRBV6-3,CASSHGTGDQPQHF
TRBJ2-7,.,.,TRBV6-5,CASSYGPDSSYEQYF
TRBJ2-1,.,.,TRBV20-1,CSASDSHNEQFF
TRBJ2-2,.,.,TRBV6-2/TRBV6-3,CASRQGITGELFF
TRBJ1-2,.,.,TRBV6-2/TRBV6-3,CASSRTSGAKANYGYTF
TRBJ2-1,.,.,TRBV7-3,CASSLSSGEQFF
TRBJ2-1,TRBD1,.,TRBV24-1,CATSALGQGSDEQFF
TRBJ2-5,.,few,TRBV2,CASSPLGPSERYF
TRBJ2-5,.,once,TRBV11-2,CASSLQGMASQETQYF
.,TRBD2,few,TRBV2,CASTKGLANEQYF
TRBJ2-1,TRBD1,.,TRBV2,CASRLEPGTGGNEQFF
TRBJ2-6,.,.,TRBV5-5,CASNLVQGRPSGANVLTF
TRBJ2-5,TRBD2,few,TRBV27,CASSLGLAAKETQYF
TRBJ2-7,TRBD1,few,TRBV6-1,CASSLPDRGAYEQYF
TRBJ2-1,.,.,TRBV2,CASKRGGTLSYNEQFF
TRBJ1-2,TRBD1,few,TRBV3-1,CASSPPGQEANYGYTF
TRBJ2-3,.,.,TRBV29-1,CSVDGIAGAFTDTQYF
TRBJ2-7,TRBD2,.,TRBV20-1,CSARGGGAYNEQYF
TRBJ1-4,.,.,TRBV12-3/TRBV12-4,CASTTGDRNEKLFF
TRBJ2-5,TRBD2,few,TRBV20-1,CSAPPGASGGETQYF
TRBJ2-7,.,once,TRBV6-6,CASSGPGAGDYEQYF
TRBJ2-5,.,.,TRBV6-6,CATQDTGRGETQYF
TRBJ2-7,.,few,TRBV6-1,CASSDTGWVGYEQYF
TRBJ2-3,.,.,TRBV4-1,CASSQDKGRGTDTQYF
TRBJ2-4,TRBD2,.,TRBV6-1,CASSEGGGEYF
TRBJ2-5,TRBD1,few,TRBV5-1,CASSLDRDRGREQYF
TRBJ2-3,.,few,TRBV20-1,CSARDHGTARGDTQYF
TRBJ1-2,TRBD1,.,TRBV2,CASNEQGRGGYTF
TRBJ2-1,.,.,TRBV29-1,CSVALTDTRKYNEQFF
TRBJ1-1,.,.,TRBV20-1,CSARPGQHTEAFF
TRBJ2-3,TRBD1,.,TRBV25-1,CASSKTGGGTDTQYF
.,TRBD1,.,TRBV29-1,CSDSRQGVHEQYF
TRBJ2-5,.,few,TRBV2,CASMIQTQYF
TRBJ2-1,.,few,TRBV4-1,CASSQDPAGSYNEQFF
TRBJ2-4,.,.,TRBV12-3/TRBV12-4,CASSFTVAKNIQYF
TRBJ1-1,.,.,TRBV5-1,CASSRGGSFTEAFF
TRBJ1-6,.,.,TRBV20-1,CSARHSSYNSPLHF
TRBJ2-7,.,.,TRBV29-1,CSGDSGYEQYF
.,TRBD2,.,TRBV7-9,CASSLEAGGTYEQYF
TRBJ2-7,.,few,TRBV18,CASSTGASYEQYF
TRBJ1-5,TRBD1,.,TRBV9,CASSSSDREKPQHF
TRBJ2-5,.,few,TRBV10-3,CAITDAQETQYF
TRBJ2-7,.,few,TRBV12-3/TRBV12-4,CASSPYFSSYEQYF
TRBJ2-5,.,.,TRBV12-3/TRBV12-4,CASSWGSRETQYF
TRBJ2-7,.,.,TRBV20-1,CSVRDYNEQYF